Following are 8 T cell receptor beta chains from one sample sequenced in a study of CD8+ T cells in alopecia areata. Treatment reported: oral pan-JAK inhibitor, 5-10 mg twice daily. In each case, RNA was isolated and then reverse transcribed into cDNA as the sequencing template. Clones were sequenced by immunoSEQ multiplex PCR, and TCRdb holds only the in-frame ones, with some missing. The table lists fewer than 350,000 clones, 58% of them singletons. Sequencing used CD4+ T cells sorted from blood, obtained at week 24, from a patient treated with tofacitinib. Receptors were obtained from a human donor with alopecia areata.

This chain joins TRBV30 and TRBJ2-5; 8 bases line up with TRBD1. The V gene end was trimmed by 1 base and the J gene end by 4 bases; junction bases not matched to a gene: 5. The CDR3 contains 14 residues. Germline V gene data show CDR1 as GTSNPN and CDR2 as SVGIG (reference sequence). CDR3 amino acids: CAWSAGQVLETQYF. In DNA, the CDR3 is TGTGCCTGGAGTGCGGGACAGGTATTAGAGACCCAGTACTTC.

The table lists this clone with a few counts. The chain is built from TRBV5-6 and TRBJ1-1, with a possible D match to TRBD1 (6 bases). The CDR3 sequence is 17 residues long. Germline V gene data show CDR1 as SGHDT and CDR2 as YYEEEE. The V and J ends lost 0 bases and 5 bases respectively, with 20 bases between them. The CDR3 reads CASSLGAMTGQGTEAFF. The CDR3 DNA sequence: TGTGCCAGCAGCTTGGGGGCCATGACAGGCCAGGGGACTGAAGCTTTCTTT. Full variable domain (rest looked up from reference TRBV5-6 and TRBJ1-1): DAGVTQSPTHLIKTRGQQVTLRCSPKSGHDTVSWYQQALGQGPQFIFQYYEEEERQRGNFPDRFSGHQFPNYSSELNVNALLLGDSALYLCASSLGAMTGQGTEAFFGQGTRLTVV.

The rearrangement uses TRBV10-3 and TRBJ2-7, with 8 bases identical to TRBD1. Germline CDR1 reads ENHRY; CDR2 reads SYGVKD. The CDR3 has 14 residues. The V and J ends lost 0 bases and 5 bases, in that order; junction bases with no gene match: 3. CDR3 sequence (DNA): TGTGCCATCAGTGAGTCGACGGGACAGGACGAGCAGTACTTC. The encoded protein is CAISESTGQDEQYF.

The chain joins TRBV29-1 to TRBJ2-7; the D is unclear. Germline CDR1 and CDR2: SQVTM and ANQGSEA. Trimming took 4 bases from V and 4 from J, leaving 11 bases between them. The CDR3 runs 12 residues. The DNA of the CDR3 is TGCAGCGTTGCCGTGGGTCAGTACGAGCAGTACTTC. Protein product: CSVAVGQYEQYF.

V usage is TRBV4-1 and J usage is TRBJ1-4, with D maybe TRBD1 (5 bases). Germline lookup yields CDR1 MGHRA and CDR2 YSYEKL. V was pared by 4 bases and J by 5 bases, with 14 bases between. The CDR3 is 15 residues long. The CDR3 bases are TGCGCCAGCAGCCTCACCGGGACGTTGAATGAAAAACTGTTTTTT. This translates into CASSLTGTLNEKLFF.

This clone is a singleton in its sample. The chain recombines TRBV5-1 with TRBJ2-1; TRBD1 is a possible D gene (5 bases). CDR3 length equals 16 residues. V was clipped by 0 bases and J by 8 bases, with 18 bases between them. The germline V gene encodes CDR1 SGHRS and CDR2 YFSETQ. CDR3 coding DNA: TGCGCCAGCAGCTTGGCAATAGGGGCGAGTATCTATGAGCAGTTCTTC. This sequence encodes CASSLAIGASIYEQFF.

The chain has TRBV9 and TRBJ2-1, with D unclear. Germline V lookup: CDR1 SGDLS, CDR2 YYNGEE. V was shortened by 0 bases and J by 9 bases, with 16 bases between the two germline ends. The CDR3 contains 15 residues. This chain's CDR3 is CASSVEASLGIEQFF. The CDR3 DNA follows: TGTGCCAGCAGCGTAGAGGCCAGTCTAGGAATTGAGCAGTTCTTC.

The chain has TRBV7-6 and TRBJ1-6, with 7 bases lining up with TRBD1. V gave up 8 bases and J gave up 7 bases; unmatched junction bases: 8. The CDR3 runs to 14 residues. Germline V CDR1 and CDR2: SGHVS, FNYEAQ. CDR3 protein: CASRAGTANSPLHF. CDR3 DNA: TGTGCCAGCCGTGCGGGGACAGCCAATTCACCCCTCCACTTT. The complete variable domain, with remaining parts taken from reference TRBV7-6 and TRBJ1-6, reads GAGVSQSPRYKVTKRGQDVALRCDPISGHVSLYWYRQALGQGPEFLTYFNYEAQQDKSGLPNDRFSAERPEGSISTLTIQRTEQRDSAMYRCASRAGTANSPLHFGNGTRLTVT.